The T cell receptor beta chain under discussion was sequenced for a study of T cells after yellow fever vaccination. Study conclusions and caveats: Abundant bulk-derived clonotypes could contaminate FACS-sorted repertoires.

TCRdb itself ran the 5' RACE reads through MiXCR, one entry per CDR3 protein. The sample yields about 340,000 distinct CDR3 sequences, 4% seen once. The CDR3 covers 12 residues. CDR1 SGHDT and CDR2 YYEEEE come from the germline V gene. Trimming shortened V by 2 bases and J by 4 bases, and 6 bases separated the two germline ends. This clonotype was seen at least ten times. Its antigen is not known. The rearrangement uses TRBV5-6 and TRBJ2-5; D remains ambiguous. Sequencing was performed on PBMCs, taken 5 days after the yellow fever booster vaccination. This sequence was found in a man aged 18 to 29 who received the YFV17D yellow fever vaccine. The CDR3 reads CASSLSRETQYF. Written as DNA, the CDR3 is TGTGCCAGCAGCTTATCGAGAGAGACCCAGTACTTC.